The entry below gives a single T cell receptor beta chain sequence along with its context. The sample originates from a study of shared clonotypes between healthy human individuals. This CDR3 region has 12 residues. Germline-derived CDR1 and CDR2 are LNHDA and SQIVND (reference sequence). Trimming took off 10 bases at V and 6 bases at J, with 13 bases between the two ends. Here immunoSEQ multiplex PCR was the method, and the copy in TCRdb shows in-frame clones only, minus some. There are some 2,400,000 clones in the sample; approximately 94% occur only once, and 0.13% lies in the top ten. The chain combines TRBV19 with TRBJ1-5; D is undetermined. The TCR sequence derives from a man younger than 30 in good health. The sample consisted of naive CD4+ T cells sorted from blood. As for subset: CD45RA+ positively selected. The CDR3 nucleotides are TGTGCCACCACATCGAGCGCTCAGCCCCAGCATTTT. It encodes CATTSSAQPQHF.